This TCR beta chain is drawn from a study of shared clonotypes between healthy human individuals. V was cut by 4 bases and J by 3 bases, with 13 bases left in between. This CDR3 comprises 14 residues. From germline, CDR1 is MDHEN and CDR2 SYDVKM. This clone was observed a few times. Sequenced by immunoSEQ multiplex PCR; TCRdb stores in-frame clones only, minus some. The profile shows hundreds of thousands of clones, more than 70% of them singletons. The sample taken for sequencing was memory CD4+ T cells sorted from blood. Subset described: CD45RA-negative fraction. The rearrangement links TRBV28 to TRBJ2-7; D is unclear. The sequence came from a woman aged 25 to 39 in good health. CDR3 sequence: CASSSLRALYEQYF. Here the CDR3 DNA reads TGTGCCAGCAGTTCCCTCAGAGCACTCTACGAGCAGTACTTC.